This TCR beta chain was captured in a study of cytomegalovirus exposure and HLA in healthy donors. Overall study results and limits: Usually a TCR sequence was rare, but some public TCRs were found in many donors. Common viral pathogens were later found to be apparently linked to several of the most significant clusters. Researchers reported from a later analysis that most CMV-associated TCR beta chains appeared HLA-restricted.

Note on this clone: What it binds is not known.

PCR amplification relied on 60 Vbeta primers (plus 13 Jbeta primers). Produced via immunoSEQ multiplex PCR; TCRdb's table is partial and in-frame only. Counted here are tens of thousands of clones, around 81% occurring once; the ten biggest clones make up around 8%. The sequence derives from a man aged 25 to 45 in good health and CMV-seropositive. Sequences were obtained from PBMCs.

The CDR3 DNA sequence: TGTGCCTGGATGGGGGGAACTAATGAAAAACTGTTTTTT. It codes for CAWMGGTNEKLFF. The chain links TRBV30 to TRBJ1-4, with a tentative D call TRBD1 (5 bases). The germline CDR1 and CDR2 sequences are GTSNPN and SVGIG (reference sequence). This CDR3 has 13 amino acids. Trimming left V 4 bases short and J 1 base short, with 7 bases between. The full variable domain, completed using reference TRBV30 and TRBJ1-4, is SQTIHQWPATLVQPVGSPLSLECTVEGTSNPNLYWYRQAAGRGLQLLFYSVGIGQISSEVPQNLSASRPQDRQFILSSKKLLLSDSGFYLCAWMGGTNEKLFFGSGTQLSVL.